This T cell receptor (beta chain) is from a study of blood T cell repertoires in COVID-19. Background on the study: Specimens from acute and convalescent COVID-19 originated in the United States, Italy and Spain. T cells, B-cell-depleted T cells, or PBMCs supplied cDNA or gDNA.

V was cut by 1 base and J by 3 bases, with 19 bases left in between. Per the germline V gene, CDR1 is SGHTA and CDR2 is FQGNSA. The CDR3 totals 17 residues. Authors' data handling: The assay estimated nucleated cells by amplifying reference gene primers. Some clones are missing from TCRdb's copy, which holds only in-frame ones; the method was immunoSEQ multiplex PCR. That table gives V, J and clone size, and the DNA gave D and trimming. The data show roughly 85,000 clones, around 77% seen once. The chain couples TRBV7-2 to TRBJ2-7; maybe TRBD1 (6 bases). Specimen: peripheral blood. The sequence derives from a human donor in a cohort sampled during active COVID-19. The CDR3 is CASSLGQGLSLRYEQYF. CDR3 bases: TGTGCCAGCAGCTTAGGGCAGGGGCTTAGCCTGCGCTACGAGCAGTACTTC. The variable domain in full, with the rest retrieved from reference TRBV7-2 and TRBJ2-7, is GAGVSQSPSNKVTEKGKDVELRCDPISGHTALYWYRQSLGQGLEFLIYFQGNSAPDKSGLPSDRFSAERTGGSVSTLTIQRTQQEDSAVYLCASSLGQGLSLRYEQYFGPGTRLTVT.